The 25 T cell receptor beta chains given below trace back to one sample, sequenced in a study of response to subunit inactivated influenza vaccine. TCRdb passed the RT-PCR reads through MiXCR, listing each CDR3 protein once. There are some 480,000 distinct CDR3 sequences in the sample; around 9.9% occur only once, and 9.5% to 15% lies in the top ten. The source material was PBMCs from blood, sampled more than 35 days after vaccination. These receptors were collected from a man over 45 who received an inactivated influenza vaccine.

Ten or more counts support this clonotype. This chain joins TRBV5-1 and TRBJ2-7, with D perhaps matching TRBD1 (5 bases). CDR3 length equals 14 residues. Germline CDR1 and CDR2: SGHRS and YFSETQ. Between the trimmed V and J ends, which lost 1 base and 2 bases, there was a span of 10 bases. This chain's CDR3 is CASSLNRRTYEQYF. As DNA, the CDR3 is TGCGCCAGCAGCTTGAACAGGCGCACCTACGAGCAGTACTTC. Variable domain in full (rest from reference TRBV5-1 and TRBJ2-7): KAGVTQTPRYLIKTRGQQVTLSCSPISGHRSVSWYQQTPGQGLQFLFEYFSETQRNKGNFPGRFSGRQFSNSRSEMNVSTLELGDSALYLCASSLNRRTYEQYFGPGTRLTVT.

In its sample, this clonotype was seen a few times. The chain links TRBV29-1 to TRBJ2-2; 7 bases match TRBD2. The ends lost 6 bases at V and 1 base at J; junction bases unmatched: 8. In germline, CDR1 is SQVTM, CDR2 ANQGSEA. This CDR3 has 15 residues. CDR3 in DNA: TGCAGCGTCCCCAGGGCGGGAGAGAACACCGGGGAGCTGTTTTTT. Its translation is CSVPRAGENTGELFF.

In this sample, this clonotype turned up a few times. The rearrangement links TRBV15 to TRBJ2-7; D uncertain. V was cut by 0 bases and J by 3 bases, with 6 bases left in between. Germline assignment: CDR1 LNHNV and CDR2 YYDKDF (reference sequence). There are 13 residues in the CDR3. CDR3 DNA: TGTGCCACCAGCAGAGACCGGTACTACGAGCAGTACTTC. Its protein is CATSRDRYYEQYF. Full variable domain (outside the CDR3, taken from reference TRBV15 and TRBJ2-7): DAMVIQNPRYQVTQFGKPVTLSCSQTLNHNVMYWYQQKSSQAPKLLFHYYDKDFNNEADTPDNFQSRRPNTSFCFLDIRSPGLGDTAMYLCATSRDRYYEQYFGPGTRLTVT.

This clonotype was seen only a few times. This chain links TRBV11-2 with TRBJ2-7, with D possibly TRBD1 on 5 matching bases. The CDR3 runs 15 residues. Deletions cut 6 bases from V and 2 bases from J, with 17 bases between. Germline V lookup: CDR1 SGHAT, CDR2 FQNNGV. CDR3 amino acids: CASRLSGQGTYEQYF. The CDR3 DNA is TGTGCCAGCAGACTAAGTGGGCAGGGAACCTACGAGCAGTACTTC. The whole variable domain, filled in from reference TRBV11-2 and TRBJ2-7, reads EAGVAQSPRYKIIEKRQSVAFWCNPISGHATLYWYQQILGQGPKLLIQFQNNGVVDDSQLPKDRFSAERLKGVDSTLKIQPAKLEDSAVYLCASRLSGQGTYEQYFGPGTRLTVT.

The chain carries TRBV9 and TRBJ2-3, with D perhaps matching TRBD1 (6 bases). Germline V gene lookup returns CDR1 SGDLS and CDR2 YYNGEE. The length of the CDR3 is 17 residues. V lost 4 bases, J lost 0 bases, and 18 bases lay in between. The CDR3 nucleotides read TGTGCCAGCAGCCCTACCCTACAGGGCCCCAGCACAGATACGCAGTATTTT. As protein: CASSPTLQGPSTDTQYF.

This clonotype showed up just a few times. CDR3 in DNA: TGCGCCAGCTCTCTACCGGCGGGAGGCCCGAGGGAGACCCAGTACTTC. Amino acid sequence: CASSLPAGGPRETQYF. This chain connects TRBV23-1 to TRBJ2-5; 8 bases align to TRBD2. TRBV23-1 is an ORF for which the function is uncertain. V lost 8 bases, J lost 5 bases, and 16 bases stayed unmatched. The CDR3 runs to 16 residues.

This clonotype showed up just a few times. In nucleotides, the CDR3 is TGCGCCAGCAGCCCCTCTGACAGGACAGATACGCAGTATTTT. Translation: CASSPSDRTDTQYF. The chain couples TRBV4-1 to TRBJ2-3, with D maybe TRBD1 (6 bases). The germline gives CDR1 MGHRA, CDR2 YSYEKL. This CDR3 is built from 14 residues. The V end was cut by 4 bases, the J end by 3 bases, with 11 bases between.

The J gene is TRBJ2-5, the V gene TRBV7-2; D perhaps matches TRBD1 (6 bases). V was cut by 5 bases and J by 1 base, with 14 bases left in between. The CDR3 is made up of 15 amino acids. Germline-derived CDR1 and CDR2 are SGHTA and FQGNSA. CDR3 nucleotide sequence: TGTGCCAGCAGCCCACAGTTGGGGGCCCAAGAGACCCAGTACTTC. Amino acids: CASSPQLGAQETQYF.

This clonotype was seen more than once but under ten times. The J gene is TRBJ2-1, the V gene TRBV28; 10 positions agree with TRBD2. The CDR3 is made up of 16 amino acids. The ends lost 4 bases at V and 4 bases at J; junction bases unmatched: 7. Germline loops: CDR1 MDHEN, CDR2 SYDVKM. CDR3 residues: CASSSLRTSGYNEQFF. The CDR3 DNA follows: TGTGCCAGCAGTTCCCTGCGGACTAGCGGATACAATGAGCAGTTCTTC.

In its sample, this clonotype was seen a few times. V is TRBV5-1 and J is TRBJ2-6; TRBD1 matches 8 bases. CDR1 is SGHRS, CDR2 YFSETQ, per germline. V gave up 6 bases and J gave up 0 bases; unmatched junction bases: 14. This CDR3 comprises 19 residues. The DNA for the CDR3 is TGCGCCAGCAACCGAAAGCCGGGACAGGACTACTCTGGGGCCAACGTCCTGACTTTC. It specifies CASNRKPGQDYSGANVLTF.

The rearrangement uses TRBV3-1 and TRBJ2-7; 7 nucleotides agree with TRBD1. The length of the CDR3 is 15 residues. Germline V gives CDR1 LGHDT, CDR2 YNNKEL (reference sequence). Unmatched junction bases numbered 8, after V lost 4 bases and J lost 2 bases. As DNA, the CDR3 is TGTGCCAGCAGCCCGACCGGGACAGCAACCTACGAGCAGTACTTC. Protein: CASSPTGTATYEQYF.

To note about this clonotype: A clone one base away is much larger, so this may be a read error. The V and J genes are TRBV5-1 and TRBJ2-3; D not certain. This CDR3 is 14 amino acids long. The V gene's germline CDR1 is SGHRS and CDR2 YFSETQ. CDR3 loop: CASSLSESRDTQDF. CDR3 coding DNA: TGCGCCAGCAGCTTGTCGGAGAGTAGGGATACGCAGGATTTT.

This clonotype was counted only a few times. CDR3 in amino acids: CAISLNSGRATDTQYF. In DNA, the CDR3 is TGTGCCATCAGTTTAAATAGCGGGAGGGCCACAGATACGCAGTATTTT. The chain employs TRBV10-3 and TRBJ2-3, with 11 bases identical to TRBD2. Unmatched junction bases numbered 6, after V lost 5 bases and J lost 2 bases. CDR1 is ENHRY and CDR2 is SYGVKD in the germline V gene. The CDR3 is 16 amino acids.

CDR3 region: CAISEGLGQGNEQYF. CDR3 DNA: TGTGCCATCAGTGAGGGGTTGGGACAGGGGAACGAGCAGTACTTC. V gene TRBV10-3 combines with J gene TRBJ2-7; TRBD1 matches at 10 bases. V dropped 2 bases and J dropped 5; count of bases not matched to a gene: 6. CDR3 length equals 15 residues. The V gene's germline CDR1 is ENHRY and CDR2 SYGVKD.

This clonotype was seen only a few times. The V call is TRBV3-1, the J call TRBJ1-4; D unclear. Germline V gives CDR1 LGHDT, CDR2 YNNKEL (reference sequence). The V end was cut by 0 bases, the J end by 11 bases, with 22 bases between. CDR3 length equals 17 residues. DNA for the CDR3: TGTGCCAGCAGCCAAGACCTCCCCGGGCATGGAGGAGGGAAACTGTTTTTT. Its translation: CASSQDLPGHGGGKLFF.

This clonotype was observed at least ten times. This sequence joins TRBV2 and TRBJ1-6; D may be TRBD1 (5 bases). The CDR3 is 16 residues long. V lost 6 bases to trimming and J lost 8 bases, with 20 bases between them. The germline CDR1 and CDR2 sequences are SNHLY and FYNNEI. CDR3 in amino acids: CASRLSWGTLDSPLHF. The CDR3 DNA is TGTGCCAGCAGACTCTCTTGGGGGACCCTGGATTCACCCCTCCACTTT.

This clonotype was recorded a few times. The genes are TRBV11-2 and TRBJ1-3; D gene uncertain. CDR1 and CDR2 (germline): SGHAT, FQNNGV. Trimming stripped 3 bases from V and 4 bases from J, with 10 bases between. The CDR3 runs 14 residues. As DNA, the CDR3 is TGTGCCAGCAGCTTCATGGCCGGAGGAAACACCATATATTTT. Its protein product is CASSFMAGGNTIYF.

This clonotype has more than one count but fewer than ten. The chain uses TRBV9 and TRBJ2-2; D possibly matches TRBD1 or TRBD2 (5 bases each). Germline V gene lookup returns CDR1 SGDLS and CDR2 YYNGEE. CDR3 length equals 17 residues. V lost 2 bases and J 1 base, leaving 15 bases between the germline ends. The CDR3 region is CASSVHPGPKNTGELFF. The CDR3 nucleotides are TGTGCCAGCAGCGTCCACCCGGGACCGAAGAACACCGGGGAGCTGTTTTTT.

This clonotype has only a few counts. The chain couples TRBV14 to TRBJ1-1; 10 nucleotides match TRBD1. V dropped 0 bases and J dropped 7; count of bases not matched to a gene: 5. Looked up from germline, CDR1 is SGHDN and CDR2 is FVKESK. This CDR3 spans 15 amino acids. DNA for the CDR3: TGTGCCAGCAGCCAAGATCAAAGGGACAGGGGTGAAGCTTTCTTT. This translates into CASSQDQRDRGEAFF.

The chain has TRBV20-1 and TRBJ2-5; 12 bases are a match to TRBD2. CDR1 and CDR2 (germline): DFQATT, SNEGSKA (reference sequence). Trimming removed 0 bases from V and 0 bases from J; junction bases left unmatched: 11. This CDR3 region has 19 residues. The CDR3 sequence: CSARDTQLAGGPYQETQYF. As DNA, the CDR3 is TGCAGTGCTAGAGATACACAGCTAGCGGGGGGGCCATACCAAGAGACCCAGTACTTC.

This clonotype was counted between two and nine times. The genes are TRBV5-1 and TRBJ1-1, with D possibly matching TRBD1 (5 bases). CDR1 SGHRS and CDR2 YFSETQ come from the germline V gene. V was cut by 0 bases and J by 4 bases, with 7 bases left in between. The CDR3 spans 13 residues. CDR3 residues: CASSLEGVTEAFF. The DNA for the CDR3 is TGCGCCAGCAGCTTGGAAGGGGTCACTGAAGCTTTCTTT.

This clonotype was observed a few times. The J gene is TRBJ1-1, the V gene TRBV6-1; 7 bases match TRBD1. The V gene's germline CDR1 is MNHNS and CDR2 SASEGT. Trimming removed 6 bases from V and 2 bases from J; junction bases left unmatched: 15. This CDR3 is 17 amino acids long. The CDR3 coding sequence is TGTGCCAGCAGCCCGGTTGGTCCGACAGGGTCCAACACTGAAGCTTTCTTT. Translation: CASSPVGPTGSNTEAFF.

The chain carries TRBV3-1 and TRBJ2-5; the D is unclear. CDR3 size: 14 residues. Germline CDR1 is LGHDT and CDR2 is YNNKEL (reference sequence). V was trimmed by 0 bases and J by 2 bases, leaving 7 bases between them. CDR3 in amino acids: CASSQEMLQETQYF. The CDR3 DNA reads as TGTGCCAGCAGCCAAGAAATGTTACAAGAGACCCAGTACTTC.

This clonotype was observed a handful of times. The CDR3: CATSRDLPDRELFF. The CDR3 coding sequence is TGTGCCACCAGCAGAGATTTACCGGATCGGGAGCTGTTTTTT. V and J are TRBV15 and TRBJ2-2; no reliable D call. Trimming pared 0 bases from V and 9 bases from J, leaving 11 bases between. Per the germline V gene, CDR1 is LNHNV and CDR2 is YYDKDF (reference sequence). The CDR3 extends over 14 amino acids.

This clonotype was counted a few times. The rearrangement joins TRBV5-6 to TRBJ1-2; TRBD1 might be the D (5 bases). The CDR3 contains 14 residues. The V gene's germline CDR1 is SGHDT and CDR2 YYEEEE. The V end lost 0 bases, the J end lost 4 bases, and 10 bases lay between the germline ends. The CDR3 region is CASSLEWGGYGYTF. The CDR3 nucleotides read TGTGCCAGCAGCTTGGAGTGGGGGGGCTATGGCTACACCTTC.